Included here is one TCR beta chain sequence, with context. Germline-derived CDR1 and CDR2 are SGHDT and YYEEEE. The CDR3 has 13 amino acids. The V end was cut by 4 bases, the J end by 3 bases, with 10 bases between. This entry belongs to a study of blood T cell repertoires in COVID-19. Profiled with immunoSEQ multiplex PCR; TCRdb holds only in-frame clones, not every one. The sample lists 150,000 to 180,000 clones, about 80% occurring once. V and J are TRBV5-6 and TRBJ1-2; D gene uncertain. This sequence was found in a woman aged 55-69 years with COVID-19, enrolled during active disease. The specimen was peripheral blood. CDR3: CASSTDTYYGYTF. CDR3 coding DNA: TGTGCCAGCAGCACCGACACCTACTATGGCTACACCTTC.